This T cell receptor beta chain appears in the sequencing data of a study of Graves' ophthalmopathy and Graves' hyperthyroidism. Study results and caveats: Most expanded clonotypes from thyroid (those above 0.001 frequency) were also found in blood.

Researchers took RNA transcripts and amplified TCR beta CDR3 regions from them. RT-PCR was first run with HTBI primers, then multiplex PCR in a second round. From the multiplex PCR reads, TCRdb called clonotypes with MiXCR, one entry per CDR3 protein. This table has approximately 410,000 distinct CDR3 sequences, approximately 15% appearing once. The table lists this clonotype with many counts. Its antigen remains unknown. The V gene's germline CDR1 is SGHTA and CDR2 FQGTGA. Trimming cost V 3 bases and J 5 bases, with 8 bases left between them. This CDR3 is 14 amino acids long. The TCR comes from a woman aged 18-29 years with stable Graves' hyperthyroidism. This chain connects TRBV7-3 to TRBJ1-6, with D possibly TRBD1 on 5 matching bases. Source material: peripheral blood. The CDR3: CASSFGTDNSPLHF. The CDR3 nucleotides read TGTGCCAGCAGCTTCGGGACGGATAATTCACCCCTCCACTTT.